A single sample gave rise to the 2 T cell receptor beta chains below, sequenced in a study of circulating CD8 cells and anti-PD-1 response in melanoma. TCR libraries were prepared from around 15 ng of total RNA with the QIAseq Immune Repertoire TCR panel. TCRdb analysed the reads with MiXCR anew, one entry per CDR3 protein. This sample has over 600 distinct CDR3 sequences, with more than 9.5% found just once. From live CD3+CD8+TCRalphabeta+ cells, four PD-1 and/or TIGIT subsets were sorted. This specimen was CD8+ T cells from PBMCs, taken at baseline or after one month of anti-PD-1 therapy (not recorded which). These receptors all stem from a human donor with melanoma.

This clonotype showed up just a few times. The CDR3, as DNA: TGCGCCAGCAGCCTCGACTATCCCTACGAGCAGTACTTC. It codes for CASSLDYPYEQYF. The chain carries TRBV4-1 and TRBJ2-7; possibly TRBD2 for D (5 bases). CDR3 length equals 13 residues. Trimming shortened V by 4 bases and J by 2 bases, and 9 bases separated the two germline ends. The germline V gene has CDR1 MGHRA and CDR2 YSYEKL.

This clonotype is medium-sized (0.01 to 0.1%) in the sample. Lacking the conserved final phenylalanine or tryptophan, this CDR3 likely reflects a read error. The chain carries TRBV2 and TRBJ2-7; the match to TRBD1 covers 9 bases. The germline V gene encodes CDR1 SNHLY and CDR2 FYNNEI. J lost 2 bases, V lost 6 bases, and 5 bases had no gene match. This CDR3 has 14 residues. CDR3 DNA: TGTGCCAGCAGCGGACAGGGGACGGCCTACGAGCAGTACCTC. It is translated as CASSGQGTAYEQYL.